This entry is about one T cell receptor beta chain. What it recognizes is unknown. This sample was taken from a study of cytomegalovirus exposure and HLA in healthy donors. Overall study findings and caveats: Researchers reported in a later analysis that common viral pathogens appeared linked to several top clusters. A later analysis linked around 15,000 TCR beta sequences to HLA alleles at 0.05 false discovery rate.

PCR was performed using 60 Vbeta and 13 Jbeta primers. Sequencing used immunoSEQ multiplex PCR; TCRdb keeps in-frame clones, though not all of them. The sample records over 30,000 clones, roughly 60% being singletons. The specimen sequenced was PBMCs. This TCR was recovered from a man between 50 and 59 years old in good health and CMV-seropositive.

The DNA of the CDR3 is TGCGCCAGCAGTGAGTCTGGCAGCCTCGGAGACCAGTACTTC. Its translation: CASSESGSLGDQYF. The J gene is TRBJ2-5, the V gene TRBV10-1; D is unresolved. CDR1 is WNHNN, CDR2 SYGVQD, per germline (reference sequence). This CDR3 is built from 14 residues. V was cut by 0 bases and J by 10 bases, with 15 bases left in between.